This TCR beta chain is from a study of T cells in Graves' hyperthyroidism and ophthalmopathy. This clonotype was recorded at least ten times. Trimming left V 0 bases short and J 3 bases short, with 6 bases between. Germline V CDR1 and CDR2: GTSNPN, SVGIG (reference sequence). The CDR3 loop spans 13 amino acids. RNA transcripts provided the source from which TCR beta CDR3 regions were amplified. HTBI primers were employed in a first-round RT-PCR of the TCR CDR3. TCRdb itself ran the multiplex PCR reads through MiXCR, one entry per CDR3 protein. Among some 360,000 distinct CDR3 sequences listed, roughly 13% were seen once.

This TCR was recovered from a woman aged 55-70 years with Graves' hyperthyroidism. The chain is built from TRBV30 and TRBJ2-1, with D hard to call. The sample consisted of blood. CDR3 sequence: CAWSVSDYNEQFF. The CDR3 DNA follows: TGTGCCTGGAGTGTATCCGACTACAATGAGCAGTTCTTC.